The rows below give T cell receptor beta chains drawn from one sample of a study of blood T cell repertoires in COVID-19. Profiling relied on immunoSEQ multiplex PCR, and the TCRdb table lists in-frame clones only, not all of them. This table has roughly 32,000 clones, about nine tenths appearing once. Sequencing used peripheral blood. The receptors shown here come from a man aged 55 to 69 with active COVID-19. CDR3s include the opening cysteine and the closing phenylalanine or tryptophan. D genes are given only for firm matches. Size tells how often a clone was seen (once, few, many) or the class of an expanded clone, and some rows leave it out.

v_gene	d_gene	abundance	j_gene	CDR3aa	CDR3nt
TRBV30	-	few	TRBJ2-2	CAWSEGLADNTGELFF	TGTGCCTGGAGCGAAGGGCTAGCTGATAACACCGGGGAGCTGTTTTTT
TRBV30	-	-	TRBJ1-2	CAWTQGSDYGYTF	TGTGCCTGGACCCAGGGGAGCGACTATGGCTACACCTTC
TRBV3-1/TRBV3-2	-	-	TRBJ2-1	CASSHGLYEQFF	TGTGCCAGCAGCCACGGACTCTATGAGCAGTTCTTC
TRBV5-1	-	-	TRBJ1-2	CASSRDSGAGYTF	TGCGCCAGCAGCAGGGACTCTGGCGCTGGCTACACCTTC
TRBV4-3	-	-	TRBJ1-3	CASSQDRSGNTIYF	TGCGCCAGCAGCCAAGACAGGTCTGGAAACACCATATATTTT
TRBV9	-	few	TRBJ1-3	CASSVDSSSGNTIYF	TGTGCCAGCAGCGTAGACAGTAGCTCTGGAAACACCATATATTTT
TRBV7-2	-	-	TRBJ2-3	CASSTRQGGSTDTQYF	TGTGCCAGCAGCACTAGACAGGGAGGAAGCACAGATACGCAGTATTTT
TRBV3-1/TRBV3-2	-	-	TRBJ1-2	CASSRQPNYGYTF	TGTGCCAGCAGCCGACAGCCTAACTATGGCTACACCTTC
TRBV3-1/TRBV3-2	TRBD1	-	TRBJ2-5	CASTETGDRPRETQYF	TGTGCCAGCACCGAAACCGGGGACAGGCCAAGAGAGACCCAGTACTTC
TRBV19	TRBD2	-	TRBJ2-1	CASSQVAGGDEQFF	TGTGCCAGTAGTCAGGTAGCGGGGGGGGATGAGCAGTTCTTC
TRBV6-1	TRBD2	-	TRBJ2-7	CASSEGWTSGPLSYEQYF	TGTGCCAGCAGTGAAGGCTGGACTAGCGGGCCCCTCTCCTACGAGCAGTACTTC
TRBV27	TRBD2	-	TRBJ2-1	CASSLAGGSYNEQFF	TGTGCCAGCAGTTTAGCGGGGGGCTCCTACAATGAGCAGTTCTTC
TRBV4-3	-	once	TRBJ2-5	CASSQEWGIGTQYF	TGCGCCAGCAGCCAAGAATGGGGCATAGGGACCCAGTACTTC
TRBV7-3	-	-	TRBJ2-2	CASSLKFGGQNTGELFF	TGTGCCAGCAGCTTAAAATTCGGTGGGCAGAACACCGGGGAGCTGTTTTTT
TRBV19	-	-	TRBJ1-5	CASSIDGGADQPQHF	TGTGCCAGTAGTATCGACGGGGGGGCCGATCAGCCCCAGCATTTT
TRBV27	TRBD1	-	TRBJ1-4	CASSPSGGINEKLFF	TGTGCCAGCAGTCCCTCAGGGGGGATTAATGAAAAACTGTTTTTT
TRBV9	TRBD2	-	TRBJ2-2	CASSRSGGSPGELFF	TGTGCCAGCAGCCGTAGCGGGGGGTCGCCCGGGGAGCTGTTTTTT
TRBV12-3/TRBV12-4	TRBD2	-	TRBJ2-7	CASSVAGREQYF	TGTGCCAGCAGCGTAGCGGGACGCGAGCAGTACTTC
TRBV6-5	TRBD1	-	TRBJ1-6	CASSRDRSNSPLHF	TGTGCCAGCAGTCGGGACAGGTCTAATTCACCCCTCCACTTT
TRBV7-2	TRBD2	-	TRBJ2-5	CASSSPGRWGTQYF	TGTGCCAGCAGCTCCCCCGGGAGGTGGGGGACCCAGTACTTC
TRBV19	-	-	TRBJ1-5	CASSIGGQGQPQHF	TGTGCCAGTAGTATAGGGGGGCAGGGTCAGCCCCAGCATTTT
TRBV19	TRBD1	-	TRBJ1-2	CASSAPGQGYYGYTF	TGTGCCAGTAGTGCACCGGGACAGGGCTACTATGGCTACACCTTC
TRBV6-5	TRBD2	-	TRBJ2-3	CASSYSLAGAPDTQYF	TGTGCCAGCAGTTACTCACTAGCGGGCGCCCCAGATACGCAGTATTTT
TRBV19	-	-	TRBJ2-3	CASSPDSFADTQYF	TGTGCCAGTAGTCCGGACAGTTTCGCAGATACGCAGTATTTT
TRBV2	-	-	TRBJ2-2	CASSGRLNTGELFF	TGTGCCAGCAGTGGGAGGCTGAACACCGGGGAGCTGTTTTTT
TRBV7-2	-	-	TRBJ2-3	CAIIHLGNPATQYF	TGTGCCATCATCCACCTAGGCAACCCCGCTACGCAGTATTTT
TRBV5-1	TRBD2	-	TRBJ2-3	CASSSLAGVNTDTQYF	TGCGCCAGCAGCTCCTTAGCGGGGGTAAACACAGATACGCAGTATTTT
TRBV7-9	-	-	TRBJ2-1	CASSKPGTLPGLSSFF	TGTGCCAGCAGCAAACCTGGGACTCTACCAGGTCTAAGTTCGTTCTTC
TRBV2	-	once	TRBJ1-2	CASRNNQNDYGYTF	TGTGCCAGCAGAAACAATCAGAACGACTATGGCTACACCTTC